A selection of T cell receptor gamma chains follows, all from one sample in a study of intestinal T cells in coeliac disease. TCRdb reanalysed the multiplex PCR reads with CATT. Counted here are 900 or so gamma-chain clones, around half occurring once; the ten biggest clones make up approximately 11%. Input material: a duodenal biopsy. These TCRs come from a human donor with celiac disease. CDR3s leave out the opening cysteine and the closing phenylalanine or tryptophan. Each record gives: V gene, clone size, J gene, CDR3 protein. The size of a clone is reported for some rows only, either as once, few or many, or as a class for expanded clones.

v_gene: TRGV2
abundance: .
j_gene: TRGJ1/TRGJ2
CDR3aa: ATWDGPPPGRKL

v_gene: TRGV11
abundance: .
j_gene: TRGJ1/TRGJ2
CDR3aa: ACCYKKL

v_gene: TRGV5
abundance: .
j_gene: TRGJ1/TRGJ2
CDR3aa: ATWDRPRGYKKL

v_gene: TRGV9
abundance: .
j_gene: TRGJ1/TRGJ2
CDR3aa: ALGGYGKL

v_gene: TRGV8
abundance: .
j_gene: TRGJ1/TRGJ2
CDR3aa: ATLTVPYYKKL

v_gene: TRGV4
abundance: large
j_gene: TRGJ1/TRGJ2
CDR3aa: ATWINYKKL

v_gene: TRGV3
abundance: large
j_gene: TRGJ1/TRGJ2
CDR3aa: ATWDRLYKKL

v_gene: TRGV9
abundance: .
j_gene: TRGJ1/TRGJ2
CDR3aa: ALWEVQDANKKL

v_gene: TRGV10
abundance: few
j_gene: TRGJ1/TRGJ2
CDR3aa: AAWDFGFLNKL

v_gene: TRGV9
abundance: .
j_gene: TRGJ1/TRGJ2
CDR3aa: ALWEVLNTVDYYKKL

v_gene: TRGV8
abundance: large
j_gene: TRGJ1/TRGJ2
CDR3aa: ATWDALYYKKL

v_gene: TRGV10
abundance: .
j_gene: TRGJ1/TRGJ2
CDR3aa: AAWVRKKL

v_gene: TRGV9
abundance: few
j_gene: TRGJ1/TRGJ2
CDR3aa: ALWEGKKL

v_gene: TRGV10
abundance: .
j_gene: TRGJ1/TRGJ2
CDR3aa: ARGIADRVKL

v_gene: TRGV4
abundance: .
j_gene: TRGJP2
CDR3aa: ATWDRRQRSDWIKT

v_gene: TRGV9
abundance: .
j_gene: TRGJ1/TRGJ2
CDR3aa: ALWEVGPDYYKKL

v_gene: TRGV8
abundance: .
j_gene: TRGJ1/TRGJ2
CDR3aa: ATWGPPPNYKKL

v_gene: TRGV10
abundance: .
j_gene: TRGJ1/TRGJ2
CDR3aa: AVVGLNEKL

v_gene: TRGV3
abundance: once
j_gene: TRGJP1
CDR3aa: ADLGQRPWRGWFKI

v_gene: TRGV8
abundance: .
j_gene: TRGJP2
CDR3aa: ATSEVIWIKT

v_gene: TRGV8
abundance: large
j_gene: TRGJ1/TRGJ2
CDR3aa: ATWEVNYYKKL

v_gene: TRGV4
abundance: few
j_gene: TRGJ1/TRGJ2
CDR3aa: ATWDLYKKL

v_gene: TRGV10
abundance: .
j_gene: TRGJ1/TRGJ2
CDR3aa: AAWDYKPIIKKL

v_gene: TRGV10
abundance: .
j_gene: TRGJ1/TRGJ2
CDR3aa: ACVGPPRRATKL

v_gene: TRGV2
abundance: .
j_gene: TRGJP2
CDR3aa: ATWDGVYSSDWIKT

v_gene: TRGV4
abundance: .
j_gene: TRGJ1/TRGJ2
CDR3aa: ATYSRWGEKL

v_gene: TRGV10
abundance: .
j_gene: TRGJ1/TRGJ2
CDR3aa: ACGHKKL

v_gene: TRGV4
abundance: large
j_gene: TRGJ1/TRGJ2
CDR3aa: ATWDVEL

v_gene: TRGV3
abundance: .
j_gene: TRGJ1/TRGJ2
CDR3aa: ATWDKALHEKL

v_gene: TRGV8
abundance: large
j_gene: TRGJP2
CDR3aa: ATWDSSDWIKT

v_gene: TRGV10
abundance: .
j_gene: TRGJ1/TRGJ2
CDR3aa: AAFGDYKKL

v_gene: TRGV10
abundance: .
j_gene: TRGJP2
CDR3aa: APRGTAWEGGGSDWIKT

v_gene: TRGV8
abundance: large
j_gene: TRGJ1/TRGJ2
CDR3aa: ATWEKNYYKKL

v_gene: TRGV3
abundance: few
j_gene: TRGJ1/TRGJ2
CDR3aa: ATWGPHYYKKL

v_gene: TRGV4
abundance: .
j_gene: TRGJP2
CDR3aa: ATWDRVVDWIKT

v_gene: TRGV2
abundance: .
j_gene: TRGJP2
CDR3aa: ATWTGRSSDWIKT

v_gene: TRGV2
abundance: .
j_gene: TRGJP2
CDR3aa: ATWDGRSRDWIKT

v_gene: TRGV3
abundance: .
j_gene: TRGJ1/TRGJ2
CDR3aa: ATWDRLSRHYKKL

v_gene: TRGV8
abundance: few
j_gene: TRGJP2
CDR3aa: APGMENWIKT

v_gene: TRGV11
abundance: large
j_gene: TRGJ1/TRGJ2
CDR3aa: ACWIRHNPPNYYKKL

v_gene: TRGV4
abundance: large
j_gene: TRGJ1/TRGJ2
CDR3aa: ATWDGPFYYKKL

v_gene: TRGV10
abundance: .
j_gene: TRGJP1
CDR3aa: AAWIGQGTGWFKI

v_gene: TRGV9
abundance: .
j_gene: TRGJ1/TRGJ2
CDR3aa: AFVSGFIYKKL

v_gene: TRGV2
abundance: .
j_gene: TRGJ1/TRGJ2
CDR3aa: ATWGRAYYKKL

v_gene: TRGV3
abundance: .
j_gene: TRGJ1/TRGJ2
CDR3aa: ATWGQAKRHYKKL

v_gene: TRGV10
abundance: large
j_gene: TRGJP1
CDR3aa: AAWDYTTGWFKI

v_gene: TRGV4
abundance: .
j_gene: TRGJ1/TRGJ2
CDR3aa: ATWDDTRVLIIKKL

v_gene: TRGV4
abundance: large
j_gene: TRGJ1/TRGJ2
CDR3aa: ATWDGGYKKL

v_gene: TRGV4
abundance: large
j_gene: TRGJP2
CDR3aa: ATWVRCVTEVSDWIKT

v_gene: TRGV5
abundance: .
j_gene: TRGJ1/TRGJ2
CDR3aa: ATWGQARGYKKL

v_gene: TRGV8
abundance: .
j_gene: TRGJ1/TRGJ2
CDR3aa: ATLGFLPRYYKKL

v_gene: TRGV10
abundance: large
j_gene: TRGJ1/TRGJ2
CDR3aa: AAWDWGWNYKKL

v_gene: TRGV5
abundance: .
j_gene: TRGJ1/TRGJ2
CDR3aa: ATWDSAFYYKKL

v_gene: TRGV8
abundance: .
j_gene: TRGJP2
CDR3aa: APGIGLICDWIKT